This section outlines one T cell receptor beta chain sequence together with its context. The data were obtained in a study of PD-1 blockade in mismatch repair-deficient tumors. Generated by immunoSEQ multiplex PCR, the TCRdb table keeps only in-frame clones and is missing some. Here the sample spans some 130,000 clones, about nine tenths being singletons. The CDR3 runs to 13 residues. V was trimmed by 6 bases and J by 9 bases, leaving 18 bases between them. The chain recombines TRBV6-7 with TRBJ2-7, with D perhaps TRBD1 (8 bases). TRBV6-7 falls under the ORF class, with uncertain function. This receptor was identified in an adult with mismatch repair-deficient cancer. The sequenced sample was peripheral blood, obtained approximately 70 weeks after starting pembrolizumab. In DNA, the CDR3 is TGTGCCAGCAGCCCTGACAGGGGAGGGGTGCAGTACTTC. Translating it yields CASSPDRGGVQYF.